This record concerns one TCR beta chain sequence. Specified time point: newly diagnosed GD, antithyroid drugs for less than 3 months. From RNA extracted from PBMCs, the TCR library was made. This sample is part of a study of regulatory T cells in long-lasting Graves disease. Unmatched junction bases numbered 5, after V lost 6 bases and J lost 0 bases. The length of the CDR3 is 15 residues. Construction of the TCR beta libraries employed iRepertoire HTBI primers in conjunction with Arm-PCR of CDR3 regions. Each CDR3 protein gets one entry after TCRdb re-called the multiplex PCR reads with MiXCR. In the table there are hundreds of thousands of distinct CDR3 sequences, approximately 15% of which are singletons. Separately, the same data were catalogued under a study of T cells in Graves' hyperthyroidism and ophthalmopathy.

This specimen was peripheral blood mononuclear cells (PBMCs), taken at new diagnosis, from a patient treated with antithyroid drugs. This receptor was identified in a woman in her twenties or thirties with Graves disease. The rearrangement links TRBV12-3 or TRBV12-4 to TRBJ2-3; 8 bases line up with TRBD1. For the CDR3, the DNA is TGTGCCAGCAGCCATAGGACAGGGAGCACAGATACGCAGTATTTT. This sequence encodes CASSHRTGSTDTQYF.